These 14 T cell receptor beta chains came from one sample sequenced in a study of naive and memory T cell subsets. The study, taken as a whole, reports: A few larger clonotypes appeared in naive repertoires, especially CD8, possibly memory cells re-expressing CD45RA.

An equimolar mix of two oligonucleotides served as the beta constant-region primer for TRBC1 and TRBC2. Four rounds of PCR amplified the ligated cDNA using nested alpha and beta constant-region primers plus SP2. A single record per CDR3 protein comes from TCRdb applying MiXCR to the UMI-ligation and nested PCR reads. The sample lists around 160,000 distinct CDR3 sequences; roughly 20% were seen once. No antigen is known for these receptors. Input material: naive CD4+ T cells from blood. The receptor source for this set is a human donor in good health.

The sample holds a few counts of this clonotype. The V and J genes are TRBV29-1 and TRBJ1-1; no firm D call. From germline, CDR1 is SQVTM and CDR2 ANQGSEA. The CDR3 extends over 11 amino acids. Trimming took off 6 bases at V and 3 bases at J, with 8 bases between the two ends. CDR3 sequence: CSVLGDTEAFF. In nucleotides, the CDR3 is TGCAGCGTCCTCGGGGACACTGAAGCTTTCTTT. The full variable domain, its missing parts supplied by reference TRBV29-1 and TRBJ1-1, is SAVISQKPSRDICQRGTSLTIQCQVDSQVTMMFWYRQQPGQSLTLIATANQGSEATYESGFVIDKFPISRPNLTFSTLTVSNMSPEDSSIYLCSVLGDTEAFFGQGTRLTVV.

This clonotype was observed a handful of times. J is TRBJ2-3 and V is TRBV10-3; D uncertain. Looked up from germline, CDR1 is ENHRY and CDR2 is SYGVKD. V was shortened by 9 bases and J by 4 bases, with 14 bases between the two germline ends. This CDR3 has 13 residues. The DNA for the CDR3 is TGTGCCATTAGGACCGTGAGCGCAGATACGCAGTATTTT. Translated: CAIRTVSADTQYF.

The rearrangement links TRBV9 to TRBJ2-1, with D perhaps TRBD2 (5 bases). This CDR3 has 12 amino acids. The ends were cut back, 3 bases at V and 9 bases at J, with 10 bases in the middle. Germline lookup yields CDR1 SGDLS and CDR2 YYNGEE. CDR3 protein: CASSASFGEQFF. CDR3 bases: TGTGCCAGCAGCGCTAGCTTCGGTGAGCAGTTCTTC.

This rearrangement joins TRBV5-1 to TRBJ2-5, with D unresolved. This CDR3 has 15 residues. CDR1 and CDR2 from the germline V gene are SGHRS and YFSETQ. Between the trimmed V and J ends, which lost 8 bases and 5 bases, there was a span of 22 bases. The chain's CDR3 is CASSMVNLGTETQYF. The CDR3, as DNA: TGCGCCAGTAGTATGGTTAATTTGGGTACGGAGACCCAGTACTTC.

This clonotype was detected a few times. This chain joins TRBV3-1 and TRBJ1-1, with 7 bases aligning to TRBD1. The V gene end was trimmed by 4 bases and the J gene end by 4 bases; junction bases not matched to a gene: 6. Per germline, CDR1 LGHDT and CDR2 YNNKEL (reference sequence). CDR3 size: 14 residues. Here the CDR3 reads CASSPYRGPTEAFF. In DNA form, the CDR3 reads TGTGCCAGCAGCCCGTATAGGGGGCCCACTGAAGCTTTCTTT.

This clonotype has more than one count but fewer than ten. This chain connects TRBV28 to TRBJ1-2; a possible D gene is TRBD1 (5 bases). V dropped 6 bases and J dropped 2 bases, with 16 bases sitting between them. Germline V lookup: CDR1 MDHEN, CDR2 SYDVKM. The length of the CDR3 is 15 residues. CDR3 DNA sequence: TGTGCCAGCAGACCCGATCTGACAGACAACTATGGCTACACCTTC. This sequence encodes CASRPDLTDNYGYTF.

The chain uses TRBV28 and TRBJ2-7, with D unresolved. The V gene lost 9 bases and the J gene lost 2 bases, with 8 bases spanning the gap. CDR3 size: 11 residues. Germline CDR1 reads MDHEN; CDR2 reads SYDVKM. CDR3 DNA: TGTGCCAGTACCATTGCCTACGAGCAGTACTTC. This gives the protein CASTIAYEQYF.

This sequence joins TRBV27 and TRBJ1-2; unclear D gene. The V end lost 3 bases, the J end lost 8 bases, and 22 bases lay between the germline ends. The germline CDR1 and CDR2 sequences are MNHEY and SMNVEV (reference sequence). The CDR3 extends over 16 amino acids. This CDR3 is CASSLNPRPPQIGYTF. CDR3 nucleotide sequence: TGTGCCAGCAGTTTGAATCCGCGGCCACCACAAATCGGCTACACCTTC.

This clonotype occurred a few times. The V call is TRBV27, the J call TRBJ2-1, with 9 bases identical to TRBD1. From germline, CDR1 is MNHEY and CDR2 SMNVEV (reference sequence). This CDR3 contains 15 residues. Losses at the gene ends were 5 bases for V and 5 bases for J; bases not matched to a gene: 7. As DNA, the CDR3 is TGTGCCAGCAGTCCTGACAGGGGGGTCGACAATGAGCAGTTCTTC. This gives the protein CASSPDRGVDNEQFF.

This clonotype was seen only a few times. The chain is built from TRBV2 and TRBJ2-7, with 7 positions matching TRBD1. The V segment lost 2 bases and the J segment 1 base; nucleotides outside the gene matches: 14. The CDR3 extends over 18 amino acids. Germline loops: CDR1 SNHLY, CDR2 FYNNEI. The CDR3 region is CASSESRFRGQASYEQYF. As DNA, the CDR3 is TGTGCCAGCAGTGAATCTCGCTTTCGTGGACAGGCATCCTACGAGCAGTACTTC. The full variable domain, with the rest looked up from reference TRBV2 and TRBJ2-7, is EPEVTQTPSHQVTQMGQEVILRCVPISNHLYFYWYRQILGQKVEFLVSFYNNEISEKSEIFDDQFSVERPDGSNFTLKIRSTKLEDSAMYFCASSESRFRGQASYEQYFGPGTRLTVT.

There are a few counts of this clonotype. The rearrangement links TRBV12-3 or TRBV12-4 to TRBJ1-2, with D unclear. This CDR3 contains 15 residues. Deletions cut 6 bases from V and 4 bases from J, with 18 bases between. The CDR3 protein is CASSSPEWVFYGYTF. CDR3 DNA sequence: TGTGCCAGCAGCTCGCCTGAGTGGGTATTCTATGGCTACACCTTC.

This clonotype was counted a few times. The J gene is TRBJ1-2, the V gene TRBV12-3 or TRBV12-4; D is possibly TRBD1 (5 bases). This CDR3 comprises 12 residues. Trimming pared 6 bases from V and 4 bases from J, leaving 9 bases between. This CDR3 is CASSPDSYGYTF. As DNA, the CDR3 is TGTGCCAGCAGCCCTGACAGCTATGGCTACACCTTC.

This clonotype was seen more than once but under ten times. The V and J genes are TRBV20-1 and TRBJ2-7; 9 bases line up with TRBD2. This CDR3 has 16 residues. Germline V gene sequence: CDR1 DFQATT, CDR2 SNEGSKA (reference sequence). After removal of 3 bases from V and 2 bases from J, the junction contained 11 bases not matched to a gene. In DNA, the CDR3 is TGCAGTGCTAGGGGGACTCCGCGGGAGGGGACCTACGAGCAGTACTTC. Its protein product is CSARGTPREGTYEQYF.

The CDR3 DNA reads as TGTGCCAGCAGTACCACAGGGGATCGGCAGCCCCAGCATTTT. Protein product: CASSTTGDRQPQHF. The chain has TRBV27 and TRBJ1-5; 7 bases are shared with TRBD1. In germline, CDR1 is MNHEY, CDR2 SMNVEV (reference sequence). The ends lost 5 bases at V and 7 bases at J; junction bases unmatched: 8. CDR3 length equals 14 residues.